The 19 T cell receptor beta chains below come from one sample, sequenced in a study of shared clonotypes between healthy human individuals. The method was immunoSEQ multiplex PCR; TCRdb's version includes in-frame clones alone and lacks a portion of them. The data contain over a million clones, around 97% of them seen just once; the ten biggest clones take up 0.95% to 1.5%. The sequenced material came from naive CD4+ T cells sorted from blood. Specified subset: CD45RA+ positively selected. The receptors were gathered from a man under 40 in good health.

As to this clone: The same CDR3 also results from other DNA sequences found in this sample. The chain employs TRBV7-3 and TRBJ2-1, with D possibly matching TRBD1 (5 bases). With 5 bases removed from V and 0 bases from J, the gap between germline ends came to 11 bases. Germline V gene data show CDR1 as SGHTA and CDR2 as FQGTGA. The CDR3 contains 15 residues. Written as DNA, the CDR3 is TGTGCCAGCAGCCTGGGGCCAAGCTCCTACAATGAGCAGTTCTTC. Protein sequence: CASSLGPSSYNEQFF. Full variable domain (remainder filled in from reference TRBV7-3 and TRBJ2-1): GAGVSQTPSNKVTEKGKYVELRCDPISGHTALYWYRQSLGQGPEFLIYFQGTGAADDSGLPNDRFFAVRPEGSVSTLKIQRTERGDSAVYLCASSLGPSSYNEQFFGPGTRLTVL.

The chain carries TRBV7-3 and TRBJ2-1; D is perhaps TRBD2 (6 bases). CDR1 and CDR2 (germline): SGHTA, FQGTGA. Trimming took 2 bases from V and 0 from J, leaving 11 bases between them. There are 16 residues in the CDR3. Here the CDR3 DNA reads TGTGCCAGCAGCTTAGTTAGCGGAGTCTCCTACAATGAGCAGTTCTTC. Its protein product is CASSLVSGVSYNEQFF.

Only one count was recorded for this clone. The CDR3, as DNA: TGTGCCAGCAGCTTTAGACCCGGAGTTAGCGGGAGACAAGAGACCCAGTACTTC. It codes for CASSFRPGVSGRQETQYF. V gene TRBV13 combines with J gene TRBJ2-5, with TRBD2 identical over 9 bases. V shed 3 bases, J shed 2 bases, and the junction held 13 bases outside the gene matches. CDR1 is PRHDT and CDR2 is FYEKMQ in the germline V gene (reference sequence). The CDR3 totals 18 residues.

The V call is TRBV11-3, the J call TRBJ1-1; D is undetermined. Germline loops: CDR1 SGHNT, CDR2 YENEEA. The ends were cut back, 5 bases at V and 3 bases at J, with 10 bases in the middle. The CDR3 runs to 13 residues. The CDR3 spells CASSLGDHTEAFF. The CDR3 DNA reads as TGTGCCAGCAGCCTGGGAGATCACACTGAAGCTTTCTTT.

The chain has TRBV18 and TRBJ2-7, with D unresolved. Germline values: CDR1 KGHSH, CDR2 LQKENI. Trimming pared 0 bases from V and 6 bases from J, leaving 6 bases between. The CDR3 is 12 residues long. CDR3 sequence: CASSPPQAEQYF. As DNA, the CDR3 is TGTGCCAGCTCACCACCGCAGGCCGAGCAGTACTTC.

V and J are TRBV5-1 and TRBJ2-7; possible D gene TRBD2, 5 bases. Trimming removed 7 bases at V and 2 bases at J, with 16 bases between. This CDR3 is 14 amino acids long. Germline lookup yields CDR1 SGHRS and CDR2 YFSETQ. CDR3 bases: TGCGCCAGCGGGTCCCGGGGAAACCCCTACGAGCAGTACTTC. Protein sequence: CASGSRGNPYEQYF.

The V gene is TRBV14, the J gene TRBJ2-2; TRBD2 matches at 14 bases. Per the germline V gene, CDR1 is SGHDN and CDR2 is FVKESK. V lost 4 bases and J lost 6; bases outside the gene matches: 13. This CDR3 has 19 residues. The CDR3 region is CASSPGTSGSGYRAGELFF. The CDR3, as DNA: TGTGCCAGCAGCCCCGGGACTAGCGGGAGTGGTTATCGTGCCGGGGAGCTGTTTTTT. Using reference TRBV14 and TRBJ2-2 for the parts outside the CDR3, the full variable domain is EAGVTQFPSHSVIEKGQTVTLRCDPISGHDNLYWYRRVMGKEIKFLLHFVKESKQDESGMPNNRFLAERTGGTYSTLKVQPAELEDSGVYFCASSPGTSGSGYRAGELFFGEGSRLTVL.

A note on this clone: The sample holds other DNA sequences that translate to the same CDR3. The chain uses TRBV9 and TRBJ2-1; 13 bases are a match to TRBD2. Germline CDR1 reads SGDLS; CDR2 reads YYNGEE. The J segment lost 0 bases and the V segment lost 4 bases, leaving 1 base of the junction unmatched. This CDR3 spans 16 amino acids. Here the CDR3 DNA reads TGTGCCAGCAGCCGGACTAGCGGGAGCTCCTACAATGAGCAGTTCTTC. This translates into CASSRTSGSSYNEQFF.

J is TRBJ2-7 and V is TRBV5-1; the match to TRBD1 covers 8 bases. This CDR3 is built from 16 residues. Germline V gives CDR1 SGHRS, CDR2 YFSETQ. V trimming: 3 bases; J trimming: 0 bases; junction bases outside the gene matches: 8. The CDR3 loop is CASSSLWTGISYEQYF. CDR3 nucleotides: TGCGCCAGCAGCTCCCTTTGGACAGGGATCTCCTACGAGCAGTACTTC.

V gene TRBV4-1 combines with J gene TRBJ1-3; D uncertain. V lost 4 bases to trimming and J lost 4 bases, with 8 bases between them. Germline V CDR1 and CDR2: MGHRA, YSYEKL. The CDR3 runs to 13 residues. CDR3 amino acids: CASSPALGNTIYF. The CDR3 nucleotides are TGCGCCAGCAGCCCAGCCCTAGGAAACACCATATATTTT.

This clone was detected once. Additional DNA sequences in this sample encode the identical CDR3. The rearrangement joins TRBV18 to TRBJ2-2; D is unresolved. Trimming took off 3 bases at V and 0 bases at J, with 2 bases between the two ends. The CDR3 totals 13 residues. CDR1 and CDR2 from the germline V gene are KGHSH and LQKENI. The CDR3 DNA sequence: TGTGCCAGCTCACCTCCGAACACCGGGGAGCTGTTTTTT. Translation: CASSPPNTGELFF.

J is TRBJ2-3 and V is TRBV4-3, with TRBD2 as a possible D gene (6 bases). CDR1 and CDR2 (germline): LGHNA, YSLEER. CDR3 length equals 17 residues. V dropped 2 bases and J dropped 6 bases, with 21 bases sitting between them. CDR3 loop: CASSQSPGTVGADTQYF. DNA for the CDR3: TGCGCCAGCAGCCAATCCCCCGGGACTGTTGGGGCCGATACGCAGTATTTT.

This clone was recorded once. One junction end does not reproduce the germline sequence, and a read error may be involved. V is TRBV7-2 and J is TRBJ1-4; unclear D gene. In germline, CDR1 is SGHTA, CDR2 FQGNSA. This CDR3 has 14 amino acids. As DNA, the CDR3 is TGCGCCAGCAGCCAAGTTATGGCTAATGAAAAACTGTTTTTT. This codes for CASSQVMANEKLFF.

The chain has TRBV11-3 and TRBJ2-5, with TRBD1 matching 8 bases. Trimming removed 1 base from V and 5 bases from J; junction bases left unmatched: 0. The length of the CDR3 is 13 residues. Germline lookup yields CDR1 SGHNT and CDR2 YENEEA. The CDR3 sequence: CASSLGQGETQYF. The DNA of the CDR3 is TGTGCCAGCAGCTTAGGACAGGGGGAGACCCAGTACTTC.

The chain joins TRBV6-5 to TRBJ2-1, with a weak D call TRBD1 (6 bases). The CDR3 sequence is 14 residues long. Germline values: CDR1 MNHEY, CDR2 SVGAGI. V was trimmed by 5 bases and J by 5 bases, leaving 13 bases between them. CDR3 bases: TGTGCCAGCAGTACAAGGGACACGCACAATGAGCAGTTCTTC. Its translation is CASSTRDTHNEQFF.

This chain connects TRBV28 to TRBJ2-1, with 9 bases identical to TRBD2. The germline CDR1 and CDR2 sequences are MDHEN and SYDVKM. The junction had 6 bases not matched to a gene; V was cut back by 6 bases and J by 6 bases. CDR3 size: 14 residues. The CDR3 DNA is TGTGCCAGCAGCTACATTAGCGGGAGCAATGAGCAGTTCTTC. It codes for CASSYISGSNEQFF.

The chain uses TRBV9 and TRBJ1-2, with D perhaps matching TRBD1 (5 bases). Per the germline V gene, CDR1 is SGDLS and CDR2 is YYNGEE. CDR3 length: 17 amino acids. The V end was cut by 0 bases, the J end by 4 bases, with 19 bases between. Here the CDR3 reads CASSVDPPGGLLYGYTF. The CDR3 nucleotides read TGTGCCAGCAGCGTAGACCCCCCCGGGGGACTCCTCTATGGCTACACCTTC.

This rearrangement joins TRBV4-1 to TRBJ1-2; unclear D gene. CDR3 length equals 18 residues. V lost 4 bases and J lost 8, with 29 bases in between. Germline CDR1 MGHRA, CDR2 YSYEKL. Here the CDR3 reads CASSLTLGPTSTYKGYTF. The CDR3 nucleotides read TGCGCCAGCAGCCTGACTTTGGGCCCCACCTCCACATACAAGGGCTACACCTTC.

The table lists this clone with a count of one. This chain links TRBV6-1 with TRBJ2-5, with D unresolved. CDR1 and CDR2 (germline): MNHNS, SASEGT. The V and J ends lost 7 bases and 5 bases respectively, with 14 bases between them. This CDR3 comprises 13 residues. For the CDR3, the DNA is TGTGCCAGCACACGGACGGTAGAGGAGACCCAGTACTTC. It specifies CASTRTVEETQYF.